The 26 T cell receptor beta chains below were found in one sample sequenced in a study of T cell responses to AZD1222 COVID-19 vaccine. Produced via immunoSEQ multiplex PCR; TCRdb's table is partial and in-frame only. The sample has about 150,000 clones, 85% to 90% seen once; the top ten hold approximately 9%. Source: peripheral blood, taken 28 days after the second AZD1222 dose. Every receptor here comes from an adult who received the AZD1222 COVID-19 vaccine.

This chain links TRBV27 with TRBJ2-1; TRBD2 agrees at 9 bases. The CDR3 covers 16 residues. Trimming removed 1 base from V and 7 bases from J; junction bases left unmatched: 8. Per germline, CDR1 MNHEY and CDR2 SMNVEV (reference sequence). Here the CDR3 reads CASSLFKAGGLNEQFF. The CDR3, as DNA: TGTGCCAGCAGTTTATTCAAAGCGGGAGGACTGAATGAGCAGTTCTTC.

CDR3 nucleotide sequence: TGTGCCATCAGTGAGTCGGCGGGAGGTTACTACAATGAGCAGTTCTTC. This sequence encodes CAISESAGGYYNEQFF. The chain employs TRBV10-3 and TRBJ2-1, with TRBD2 identical over 8 bases. The germline V gene has CDR1 ENHRY and CDR2 SYGVKD. This CDR3 has 16 residues. The J segment lost 3 bases and the V segment lost 0 bases, leaving 4 bases of the junction unmatched.

This clone has a single count. The chain combines TRBV7-2 with TRBJ2-6; D may be TRBD2 (6 bases). CDR3 size: 17 residues. V lost 6 bases to trimming and J lost 6 bases, with 21 bases between them. Germline V gene sequence: CDR1 SGHTA, CDR2 FQGNSA. This CDR3 is CASSFRVGDSLANVLTF. The CDR3 DNA reads TGTGCCAGCAGTTTCCGCGTGGGGGACTCGCTGGCCAACGTCCTGACTTTC.

The rearrangement uses TRBV19 and TRBJ1-2; 8 positions agree with TRBD1. CDR1 and CDR2 from the germline V gene are LNHDA and SQIVND (reference sequence). CDR3 length: 17 amino acids. The V gene end was trimmed by 2 bases and the J gene end by 4 bases; junction bases not matched to a gene: 12. The CDR3 DNA is TGTGCCAGTAGTATACCGGGACAGGCCTTCAGGGGCTATGGCTACACCTTC. The encoded protein is CASSIPGQAFRGYGYTF.

The chain employs TRBV2 and TRBJ2-7; TRBD2 aligns across 13 bases. The J segment lost 4 bases and the V segment lost 0 bases, leaving 12 bases of the junction unmatched. The CDR3 consists of 19 residues. CDR1 is SNHLY, CDR2 FYNNEI, per germline. For the CDR3, the DNA is TGTGCCAGCAGTGAAGCTGCGAGGACTAGCGGGAGTAAACGGTACGAGCAGTACTTC. Its protein product is CASSEAARTSGSKRYEQYF.

V usage is TRBV7-3 and J usage is TRBJ2-7; 7 bases align to TRBD1. Germline loops: CDR1 SGHTA, CDR2 FQGTGA. The CDR3 contains 14 residues. Losses at the gene ends were 1 base for V and 2 bases for J; bases not matched to a gene: 2. The CDR3 nucleotides are TGTGCCAGCAGCTTAAGACAGGGCGCCTACGAGCAGTACTTC. Amino acids: CASSLRQGAYEQYF.

This chain connects TRBV10-3 to TRBJ1-1; 9 positions match TRBD1. The CDR3 has 14 residues. The germline gives CDR1 ENHRY, CDR2 SYGVKD. The junction had 9 bases not matched to a gene; V was cut back by 5 bases and J by 8 bases. The CDR3 sequence is CAISSVSDRGEAFF. In nucleotides, the CDR3 is TGTGCCATCAGTTCTGTTTCGGACAGGGGCGAAGCTTTCTTT.

This clone was recorded only once. This sequence joins TRBV5-6 and TRBJ2-7; D gene ambiguous. The germline V gene encodes CDR1 SGHDT and CDR2 YYEEEE. V was pared by 0 bases and J by 0 bases, with 7 bases between. The CDR3 runs to 14 residues. The CDR3, as DNA: TGTGCCAGCAGCTTGGTTCGGAACTCCTACGAGCAGTACTTC. Encoded protein: CASSLVRNSYEQYF.

The chain uses TRBV12-3 or TRBV12-4 and TRBJ2-7; D perhaps matches TRBD2 (5 bases). Trimming removed 1 base at V and 4 bases at J, with 8 bases between. The CDR3 sequence is 13 residues long. The CDR3 region is CASSLGRRYEQYF. The CDR3 DNA reads TGTGCCAGCAGTTTAGGCAGGAGGTACGAGCAGTACTTC.

The V gene is TRBV9, the J gene TRBJ2-2, with TRBD1 matching 10 bases. This CDR3 is built from 16 residues. After removal of 4 bases from V and 7 bases from J, the junction contained 10 bases not matched to a gene. The V gene's germline CDR1 is SGDLS and CDR2 YYNGEE. The CDR3 region is CASSSGRDRGLGELFF. CDR3 bases: TGTGCCAGCAGCTCAGGCCGGGACAGGGGACTCGGGGAGCTGTTTTTT. Variable domain in full (rest from reference TRBV9 and TRBJ2-2): DSGVTQTPKHLITATGQRVTLRCSPRSGDLSVYWYQQSLDQGLQFLIQYYNGEERAKGNILERFSAQQFPDLHSELNLSSLELGDSALYFCASSSGRDRGLGELFFGEGSRLTVL.

The V call is TRBV27, the J call TRBJ1-6; TRBD1 agrees at 8 bases. CDR3 length: 15 residues. In germline, CDR1 is MNHEY, CDR2 SMNVEV (reference sequence). V lost 6 bases and J lost 6; bases outside the gene matches: 7. The CDR3 loop is CASRSTGGVNSPLHF. In DNA form, the CDR3 reads TGTGCCAGCAGGTCCACAGGGGGGGTTAATTCACCCCTCCACTTT.

This chain joins TRBV19 and TRBJ2-5; 7 bases agree with TRBD2. V lost 4 bases, J lost 4 bases, and 9 bases stayed unmatched. Germline V CDR1 and CDR2: LNHDA, SQIVND (reference sequence). This CDR3 is 15 amino acids long. DNA of the CDR3: TGTGCCAGTAGTACCCGAGGCGGGAGTGGAGAGACCCAGTACTTC. Its protein product is CASSTRGGSGETQYF.

The chain couples TRBV19 to TRBJ1-6; 7 positions match TRBD1. V lost 9 bases, J lost 6 bases, and 11 bases stayed unmatched. The CDR3 runs to 15 residues. CDR1 is LNHDA and CDR2 is SQIVND in the germline V gene (reference sequence). The CDR3 coding sequence is TGTGCCAGCCGGAGAGACAGGGACGGTAATTCACCCCTCCACTTT. It yields the protein CASRRDRDGNSPLHF.

This sequence joins TRBV7-9 and TRBJ1-1; D remains unclear. This CDR3 spans 17 amino acids. The germline V and J ends were trimmed by 5 bases and 1 base, with 20 bases remaining between them. Per germline, CDR1 SEHNR and CDR2 FQNEAQ (reference sequence). CDR3 nucleotides: TGTGCCAGCAGCCCCAGAGGAGCGGGCTGGGGGAACACTGAAGCTTTCTTT. Amino acids: CASSPRGAGWGNTEAFF.

The chain recombines TRBV5-4 with TRBJ2-2; D is ambiguous. CDR1 is SGHNT, CDR2 YYREEE, per germline (reference sequence). CDR3 length: 18 amino acids. V shed 1 base and J shed 0 bases, with 16 bases lying between them. CDR3 region: CASSLLDLGFANTGELFF. The DNA for the CDR3 is TGTGCCAGCAGCTTGTTGGATTTGGGGTTCGCGAACACCGGGGAGCTGTTTTTT.

The chain is built from TRBV10-3 and TRBJ1-2, with 8 bases that match TRBD1. The CDR3 has 17 residues. CDR1 and CDR2 from the germline V gene are ENHRY and SYGVKD. Trimming took 6 bases from V and 3 from J; bases not matched to a gene: 15. The chain's CDR3 is CAIRNEPHRGKDYGYTF. The CDR3 DNA sequence: TGTGCCATCAGGAACGAACCCCACAGGGGGAAGGACTATGGCTACACCTTC.

V is TRBV28 and J is TRBJ1-6, with D possibly being TRBD1 (6 bases). V lost 7 bases and J lost 5, with 9 bases in between. This CDR3 region has 13 residues. Germline CDR1 is MDHEN and CDR2 is SYDVKM. CDR3 sequence reads: CASIQGNNSPLHF. As DNA, the CDR3 is TGTGCCAGCATACAGGGCAATAATTCACCCCTCCACTTT.

This chain joins TRBV15 and TRBJ2-7, with D uncertain. Germline V gene lookup returns CDR1 LNHNV and CDR2 YYDKDF (reference sequence). The V gene lost 3 bases and the J gene lost 2 bases, with 14 bases spanning the gap. The CDR3 is 15 residues long. DNA of the CDR3: TGTGCCACCAGCAGCGTATTCGGCCAAACCTACGAGCAGTACTTC. It codes for CATSSVFGQTYEQYF.

The V call is TRBV4-1, the J call TRBJ1-5; D is possibly TRBD1 (6 bases). Germline V gene sequence: CDR1 MGHRA, CDR2 YSYEKL. V was trimmed by 3 bases and J by 0 bases, leaving 6 bases between them. The CDR3 is 14 amino acids. Written as DNA, the CDR3 is TGCGCCAGCAGCCAGGACAGTAGCAATCAGCCCCAGCATTTT. This gives the protein CASSQDSSNQPQHF.

The chain combines TRBV27 with TRBJ2-2; weak D call: TRBD2 (5 bases). The length of the CDR3 is 16 residues. Germline values: CDR1 MNHEY, CDR2 SMNVEV (reference sequence). The V end lost 0 bases, the J end lost 2 bases, and 10 bases lay between the germline ends. The DNA for the CDR3 is TGTGCCAGCAGTTTATCTAGAGGGCCTAACACCGGGGAGCTGTTTTTT. It codes for CASSLSRGPNTGELFF.

Notes on this clone: In the same sample, other DNA sequences code for this CDR3. V is TRBV6-5 and J is TRBJ2-3, with TRBD2 matching over 14 bases. The length of the CDR3 is 15 residues. Losses at the gene ends were 6 bases for V and 6 bases for J; bases not matched to a gene: 5. Germline assignment: CDR1 MNHEY and CDR2 SVGAGI. CDR3 residues: CASRRLAGGSDTQYF. The CDR3 DNA is TGTGCCAGCAGACGACTAGCGGGAGGGTCCGATACGCAGTATTTT.

This clone occurred once. The chain carries TRBV5-1 and TRBJ2-4; TRBD1 matches 11 bases. V shed 4 bases and J 0 bases; nucleotides not matched to a gene: 6. CDR1 is SGHRS, CDR2 YFSETQ, per germline. The CDR3 loop spans 17 amino acids. As DNA, the CDR3 is TGCGCCAGCAGCGCGACCGGGACAGGGGGAGCCAAAAACATTCAGTACTTC. It codes for CASSATGTGGAKNIQYF.

V gene TRBV18 combines with J gene TRBJ2-1, with D perhaps given as TRBD1 or TRBD2 (5 bases each). The CDR3 contains 15 residues. Germline assignment: CDR1 KGHSH and CDR2 LQKENI. Trimming pared 6 bases from V and 9 bases from J, leaving 21 bases between. The CDR3 DNA reads TGTGCCAGCTCCACCCTCGGGCAGGGAGTTACTGAGCAGTTCTTC. Translating gives CASSTLGQGVTEQFF. Variable domain in full (rest from reference TRBV18 and TRBJ2-1): NAGVMQNPRHLVRRRGQEARLRCSPMKGHSHVYWYRQLPEEGLKFMVYLQKENIIDESGMPKERFSAEFPKEGPSILRIQQVVRGDSAAYFCASSTLGQGVTEQFFGPGTRLTVL.

The rearrangement links TRBV6-5 to TRBJ1-2; D is undetermined. V gave up 5 bases and J gave up 7 bases, with 8 bases separating them. CDR1 and CDR2 (germline): MNHEY, SVGAGI. The length of the CDR3 is 11 residues. The CDR3 DNA reads TGTGCCAGCAGTCCTCTTAGTGGCTACACCTTC. It specifies CASSPLSGYTF.

The chain joins TRBV3-1 (or the pseudogene TRBV3-2) to TRBJ2-5; the D gene is possibly TRBD2 (5 bases). This CDR3 contains 15 residues. V lost 0 bases and J 4 bases, leaving 12 bases between the germline ends. The germline CDR1 and CDR2 sequences are LGHDT and YNNKEL (reference sequence). The CDR3 nucleotides read TGTGCCAGCAGCCAAGACAGGCTAGCCACAGAGACCCAGTACTTC. Its protein is CASSQDRLATETQYF.

The J gene is TRBJ2-5, the V gene TRBV6-5, with a weak D call TRBD2 (5 bases). This CDR3 has 14 residues. Trimming removed 6 bases from V and 2 bases from J, with 13 bases in between. In germline, CDR1 is MNHEY, CDR2 SVGAGI. CDR3 nucleotide sequence: TGTGCCAGCAGCCCATTGGGGAGACAAGAGACCCAGTACTTC. Its protein product is CASSPLGRQETQYF.